The 21 T cell receptor beta chains reported below all come from one sample, sequenced in a study of human T cells and chemical hapten exposure. As for time point: patch test 2, 6 weeks after DPC sensitization. Treatment given: therapeutic diphenylcyclopropenone sensitization with weekly scalp DPC. TCRdb analysed the RACE reads with MiXCR anew, one entry per CDR3 protein. The sample has 360,000 or so distinct CDR3 sequences; around 6% are singletons. Material: whole blood, obtained in connection with sensitization to the hapten diphenylcyclopropenone (DPC). All receptors come from a young woman with alopecia areata. Some clones in this sample may be carry-over from other donors' samples.

This clonotype was counted between two and nine times. J is TRBJ1-2 and V is TRBV14; D remains unclear. This CDR3 has 14 amino acids. In germline, CDR1 is SGHDN, CDR2 FVKESK. Deletions cut 4 bases from V and 8 bases from J, with 17 bases between. Written as DNA, the CDR3 is TGTGCCAGCAGCCCGTGGAGGGATAAGCGAGGCTACACCTTC. This codes for CASSPWRDKRGYTF.

This clonotype came up a few times. At one of its ends the junction is not consistent with the germline gene, which may arise from a read error. The V and J genes are TRBV7-7 and TRBJ2-7; the D call may be TRBD1 or TRBD2 (5 bases each). The germline V gene encodes CDR1 SSHAT and CDR2 FNYEAQ (reference sequence). CDR3 length: 14 residues. The CDR3 loop reads CASSPGDGTYEQYF. The CDR3 DNA follows: TGTGCTAGCAGCCCCGGGGACGGAACCTACGAGCAGTACTTC.

This clonotype turned up a few times. This chain uses TRBV18 with TRBJ1-1; D remains ambiguous. The CDR3 length is 14 residues. V lost 4 bases and J lost 3, with 12 bases in between. From germline, CDR1 is KGHSH and CDR2 LQKENI. In nucleotides, the CDR3 is TGTGCCAGCTCACTTTCAGGAGACTACACTGAAGCTTTCTTT. This encodes CASSLSGDYTEAFF.

This clonotype was found many times. V is TRBV7-9 and J is TRBJ1-4; D gene uncertain. The ends were cut back, 5 bases at V and 5 bases at J, with 18 bases in the middle. CDR3 size: 16 residues. Germline loops: CDR1 SEHNR, CDR2 FQNEAQ (reference sequence). CDR3: CASSPPQVSRNEKLFF. The CDR3 coding sequence is TGTGCCAGCAGCCCCCCCCAGGTTTCAAGGAATGAAAAACTGTTTTTT. Using reference TRBV7-9 and TRBJ1-4 for the parts outside the CDR3, the full variable domain is DTGVSQNPRHKITKRGQNVTFRCDPISEHNRLYWYRQTLGQGPEFLTYFQNEAQLEKSRLLSDRFSAERPKGSFSTLEIQRTEQGDSAMYLCASSPPQVSRNEKLFFGSGTQLSVL.

This clonotype was seen repeatedly, ten times or more. The chain combines TRBV3-1 with TRBJ1-4; TRBD1 aligns across 9 bases. J gave up 3 bases and V 4 bases, and 3 bases lay outside the gene matches. The CDR3 sequence is 15 residues long. Germline-derived CDR1 and CDR2 are LGHDT and YNNKEL (reference sequence). The CDR3 nucleotides read TGTGCCAGCAGCCGAAGACAGGGGGCTAATGAAAAACTGTTTTTT. Its translation: CASSRRQGANEKLFF.

This clonotype came up many times. The chain employs TRBV7-3 and TRBJ2-2; D gene unclear. This CDR3 has 17 residues. Per germline, CDR1 SGHTA and CDR2 FQGTGA. Trimming removed 3 bases from V and 4 bases from J, with 18 bases in between. The CDR3, as DNA: TGTGCCAGCAGCTTTACGGCGGACCCCCTGTTCACCGGGGAGCTGTTTTTT. It specifies CASSFTADPLFTGELFF.

The sample holds many counts of this clonotype. The genes are TRBV7-2 and TRBJ2-1; possibly TRBD1 for D (5 bases). V lost 1 base, J lost 0 bases, and 7 bases lay in between. This CDR3 spans 15 amino acids. Germline loops: CDR1 SGHTA, CDR2 FQGNSA. CDR3 DNA sequence: TGTGCCAGCAGCTTAGACCAGGGCTCCTACAATGAGCAGTTCTTC. Residues: CASSLDQGSYNEQFF.

This clonotype has only a few counts. This chain uses TRBV13 with TRBJ2-7; perhaps TRBD2 as D (6 bases). Germline V gene sequence: CDR1 PRHDT, CDR2 FYEKMQ (reference sequence). V lost 7 bases, J lost 0 bases, and 16 bases lay in between. The CDR3 is 15 residues long. In DNA, the CDR3 is TGTGCCAGCACCCGCTCCGGGGGTTTCTCCTACGAGCAGTACTTC. It is translated as CASTRSGGFSYEQYF. The full variable domain, with the rest looked up from reference TRBV13 and TRBJ2-7, is AAGVIQSPRHLIKEKRETATLKCYPIPRHDTVYWYQQGPGQDPQFLISFYEKMQSDKGSIPDRFSAQQFSDYHSELNMSSLELGDSALYFCASTRSGGFSYEQYFGPGTRLTVT.

The chain employs TRBV9 and TRBJ2-2, with 13 bases identical to TRBD2. CDR3 size: 18 residues. Per the germline V gene, CDR1 is SGDLS and CDR2 is YYNGEE. J lost 6 bases, V lost 3 bases, and 11 bases had no gene match. The CDR3 sequence: CASSAYGLAGENPGELFF. The CDR3 DNA reads as TGTGCCAGCAGCGCATACGGACTAGCGGGGGAAAATCCCGGGGAGCTGTTTTTT.

This clonotype has a count of ten or more. The CDR3 nucleotides read TGTGCCAGCAGTGGACAGGGGGACCCAGTAGCCAAAAACATTCAGTACTTC. Protein product: CASSGQGDPVAKNIQYF. The rearrangement links TRBV28 to TRBJ2-4, with 10 positions matching TRBD1. There are 17 residues in the CDR3. Germline V gene sequence: CDR1 MDHEN, CDR2 SYDVKM. J was trimmed by 0 bases and V by 5 bases; bases with no gene match: 7.

The V and J genes are TRBV3-1 and TRBJ1-4, with TRBD1 matching over 8 bases. J lost 1 base, V lost 5 bases, and 0 bases had no gene match. The CDR3 sequence is 14 residues long. CDR1 LGHDT and CDR2 YNNKEL come from the germline V gene (reference sequence). DNA of the CDR3: TGTGCCAGCAGCGACAGGGGAACTAATGAAAAACTGTTTTTT. Amino acids: CASSDRGTNEKLFF.

Written as DNA, the CDR3 is TGTGCCAGCAGTGAGGTAGCGGGGGCATCAGACTACGAGCAGTACTTC. This gives the protein CASSEVAGASDYEQYF. The V call is TRBV2, the J call TRBJ2-7; 9 nucleotides match TRBD2. Germline values: CDR1 SNHLY, CDR2 FYNNEI. The CDR3 totals 16 residues. The V segment lost 3 bases and the J segment 3 bases; nucleotides outside the gene matches: 9.

The chain couples TRBV6-6 to TRBJ2-3; 14 bases are shared with TRBD2. This CDR3 contains 18 residues. CDR1 MNHNY and CDR2 SVGAGI come from the germline V gene (reference sequence). V lost 2 bases to trimming and J lost 4 bases; unmatched junction nucleotides: 8. This CDR3 reads CASSYPETSGGASDTQYF. CDR3 bases: TGTGCCAGCAGTTACCCTGAGACTAGCGGGGGGGCTTCAGATACGCAGTATTTT.

V usage is TRBV5-1 and J usage is TRBJ1-1, with 7 bases fitting TRBD1. Germline V CDR1 and CDR2: SGHRS, YFSETQ. The length of the CDR3 is 17 residues. J gave up 0 bases and V 3 bases, and 11 bases lay outside the gene matches. CDR3 DNA: TGCGCCAGCAGCTCCAGGGGGGGAGGGACGGTGAACACTGAAGCTTTCTTT. Its translation: CASSSRGGGTVNTEAFF. Using reference TRBV5-1 and TRBJ1-1 for the parts outside the CDR3, the full variable domain is KAGVTQTPRYLIKTRGQQVTLSCSPISGHRSVSWYQQTPGQGLQFLFEYFSETQRNKGNFPGRFSGRQFSNSRSEMNVSTLELGDSALYLCASSSRGGGTVNTEAFFGQGTRLTVV.

A few counts support this clonotype. CDR3 sequence: CASSLGEGLIDEQYF. In DNA form, the CDR3 reads TGTGCCAGCAGCTTAGGAGAGGGGCTGATAGACGAGCAGTACTTC. The rearrangement joins TRBV7-2 to TRBJ2-7; D is possibly TRBD1 or TRBD2 (5 bases each). The length of the CDR3 is 15 residues. The germline V gene encodes CDR1 SGHTA and CDR2 FQGNSA. Trimming pared 1 base from V and 5 bases from J, leaving 15 bases between.

Turning to this clonotype: Its ends do not fully match the called genes, so a read error is possible. The chain links TRBV7-9 to TRBJ2-1; D call uncertain. The CDR3 spans 10 residues. CDR1 and CDR2 (germline): SEHNR, FQNEAQ (reference sequence). The CDR3 here is CASEPRPQAF. As DNA, the CDR3 is TGTGCCAGTGAGCCGCGCCCGCAGGCCTTC.

This clonotype has more than one count but fewer than ten. The chain recombines TRBV12-3 or TRBV12-4 with TRBJ2-4; the match to TRBD2 covers 9 bases. This CDR3 has 14 residues. The ends lost 3 bases at V and 6 bases at J; junction bases unmatched: 3. The CDR3 nucleotides are TGTGCCAGCAGTTTGTTTAGCGGGGGAAACATTCAGTACTTC. Its protein product is CASSLFSGGNIQYF.

The sample holds many counts of this clonotype. The rearrangement joins TRBV6-5 to TRBJ2-6; no clear D gene. Germline V gene sequence: CDR1 MNHEY, CDR2 SVGAGI. The length of the CDR3 is 13 residues. The V and J ends lost 8 bases and 0 bases respectively, with 5 bases between them. CDR3 DNA: TGTGCCAGCGGAGACTCTGGGGCCAACGTCCTGACTTTC. Amino acids: CASGDSGANVLTF.

This clonotype was recorded a few times. The rearrangement joins TRBV5-1 to TRBJ1-3; D is perhaps TRBD1 (5 bases). V dropped 0 bases and J dropped 0 bases, with 7 bases sitting between them. The germline V gene encodes CDR1 SGHRS and CDR2 YFSETQ. The length of the CDR3 is 15 residues. The CDR3 sequence is CASSLEQVSGNTIYF. The CDR3 nucleotides are TGCGCCAGCAGCTTGGAACAGGTCTCTGGAAACACCATATATTTT.

There are a few counts of this clonotype. The chain recombines TRBV27 with TRBJ1-1, with 12 bases aligning to TRBD1. J gave up 4 bases and V 4 bases, and 7 bases lay outside the gene matches. The CDR3 sequence is 16 residues long. Per the germline V gene, CDR1 is MNHEY and CDR2 is SMNVEV (reference sequence). CDR3 region: CASSSRGQGASTEAFF. The CDR3, as DNA: TGTGCCAGCAGTTCACGGGGACAGGGGGCAAGCACTGAAGCTTTCTTT.

This clonotype was seen repeatedly, ten times or more. The chain links TRBV25-1 to TRBJ1-1; TRBD1 matches at 10 bases. The CDR3 runs 15 residues. CDR1 is MGHDK and CDR2 is SYGVNS in the germline V gene. Trimming removed 2 bases from V and 5 bases from J; junction bases left unmatched: 5. CDR3 nucleotide sequence: TGTGCCAGCAGTGAAGGACAGGGGGGATGGACTGAAGCTTTCTTT. It codes for CASSEGQGGWTEAFF. Filled out from reference TRBV25-1 and TRBJ1-1, the complete variable domain reads EADIYQTPRYLVIGTGKKITLECSQTMGHDKMYWYQQDPGMELHLIHYSYGVNSTEKGDLSSESTVSRIRTEHFPLTLESARPSHTSQYLCASSEGQGGWTEAFFGQGTRLTVV.